The 12 T cell receptor beta chains below all came from one sample that was sequenced in a study of CXCR3-negative and CXCR3-positive naive CD8 T cells. Which antigens these TCRs recognize remains unknown. Study-level points and caveats: Comparison of naive cells showed more hydrophobic TRB CDR3s in CXCR3-positive than in CXCR3-negative naive cells.

Through 5' RACE with UMI labels, the TRB cDNA libraries were prepared. From the 5' RACE reads, TCRdb lists one entry per CDR3 protein and no DNA. Its table lists thousands of distinct CDR3 sequences. The sample was naive CXCR3+ CD8+ T cells from blood. Subset of the sample: CD45RO-CCR7+CD27+CD95- naive CD8+ T cells expressing CXCR3 (TNR3+). The receptors were sampled from a human donor in good health. Some clones in this sample may be carry-over from other donors' samples.

The CDR3 loop is CASSLRITEAFF. The V gene is TRBV13, the J gene TRBJ1-1. Germline-derived CDR1 and CDR2 are PRHDT and FYEKMQ (reference sequence). The CDR3 spans 12 residues.

This sequence joins TRBV6-1 and TRBJ1-5; TCRdb's D call of TRBD1 is untestable without DNA. Per the germline V gene, CDR1 is MNHNS and CDR2 is SASEGT. The CDR3 sequence is 17 residues long. CDR3: CASSDLGTGGRNQPQHF.

The rearrangement links TRBV5-1 to TRBJ2-4. The CDR3 is 17 amino acids. CDR1 and CDR2 (germline): SGHRS, YFSETQ. CDR3 region: CASSSDEATLAKNIQYF.

The V gene is TRBV7-2, the J gene TRBJ2-2; TCRdb reports TRBD2, a call that lacks DNA to check it against. Germline V CDR1 and CDR2: SGHTA, FQGNSA. This CDR3 has 17 amino acids. The CDR3 sequence: CASSLAPGLAYTGELFF.

The chain joins TRBV7-2 to TRBJ2-7; TCRdb proposes TRBD2, but this gene call is untestable without DNA. Germline assignment: CDR1 SGHTA and CDR2 FQGNSA. This CDR3 region has 14 residues. This CDR3 reads CASSLGLVDYEQYF.

The chain is built from TRBV14 and TRBJ2-7. This CDR3 contains 17 residues. Germline V gives CDR1 SGHDN, CDR2 FVKESK. This CDR3 is CASSQEPSRELDYEQYF. The full variable domain, completed using reference TRBV14 and TRBJ2-7, is EAGVTQFPSHSVIEKGQTVTLRCDPISGHDNLYWYRRVMGKEIKFLLHFVKESKQDESGMPNNRFLAERTGGTYSTLKVQPAELEDSGVYFCASSQEPSRELDYEQYFGPGTRLTVT.

The chain is built from TRBV6-6 and TRBJ2-1; TCRdb returns TRBD1, unconfirmable since there is no DNA. CDR3 length: 16 residues. CDR1 and CDR2 from the germline V gene are MNHNY and SVGAGI (reference sequence). The chain's CDR3 is CASSYWKTVDYNEQFF.

By frequency, this clonotype registers medium-sized (0.01 to 0.1%). The gene calls are TRBV15 and TRBJ2-1; TCRdb indicates TRBD2, and absent DNA this call remains unverified. The CDR3 runs 14 residues. Germline values: CDR1 LNHNV, CDR2 YYDKDF (reference sequence). CDR3 in amino acids: CATLGLAGVDEQFF.

The rearrangement joins TRBV6-5 to TRBJ2-7; TCRdb's assignment of TRBD1 cannot be checked, as there is no DNA. The CDR3 is 14 amino acids. Germline CDR1 and CDR2: MNHEY and SVGAGI. The CDR3 region is CASLNPDTPYEQYF.

J is TRBJ2-1 and V is TRBV24-1. The CDR3 sequence is 12 residues long. The germline V gene encodes CDR1 KGHDR and CDR2 SFDVKD. Here the CDR3 reads CATMGYNNEQFF.

This sequence joins TRBV28 and TRBJ2-1. The CDR3 sequence is 11 residues long. Germline V gene lookup returns CDR1 MDHEN and CDR2 SYDVKM. This chain's CDR3 is CASSRVNEQFF.

Considering frequency, this clonotype is medium-sized. V usage is TRBV20-1 and J usage is TRBJ1-6. Germline assignment: CDR1 DFQATT and CDR2 SNEGSKA (reference sequence). CDR3 size: 19 residues. The CDR3 region is CSARSSWEGRGSYNSPLHF.